This passage covers 30 T cell receptor beta chains from one sample sequenced in a study of cytomegalovirus exposure and HLA in healthy donors. The PCR made use of 60 Vbeta and 13 Jbeta primers. The method was immunoSEQ multiplex PCR; TCRdb's version includes in-frame clones alone and lacks a portion of them. The sample consists of 150,000 to 200,000 clones, around 80% of them appearing once. The sequenced sample was PBMCs. The receptors stem from a middle-aged man in good health and CMV-seronegative.

This clone appeared once. The rearrangement joins TRBV10-3 to TRBJ1-2; 8 nucleotides align to TRBD1. Trimming took 6 bases from V and 1 from J; bases not matched to a gene: 4. The V gene's germline CDR1 is ENHRY and CDR2 SYGVKD. This CDR3 has 14 amino acids. The CDR3: CAIRGTGVNYGYTF. As DNA, the CDR3 is TGTGCCATCAGAGGGACAGGAGTTAACTATGGCTACACCTTC.

The chain combines TRBV27 with TRBJ1-5; tentative D call: TRBD1 (5 bases). Germline CDR1 is MNHEY and CDR2 is SMNVEV (reference sequence). The V gene lost 2 bases and the J gene lost 6 bases, with 11 bases spanning the gap. This CDR3 region has 14 residues. The CDR3 coding sequence is TGTGCCAGCAGTTTACAGGGATATGCTCAGCCCCAGCATTTT. It yields the protein CASSLQGYAQPQHF.

The chain couples TRBV11-1 to TRBJ2-5; tentatively, D is TRBD2 (5 bases). V lost 5 bases and J lost 7, with 14 bases in between. The CDR3 loop spans 13 amino acids. Germline V gene lookup returns CDR1 SGHAT and CDR2 FQDESV (reference sequence). The CDR3 DNA is TGTGCCAGCAGCCCAGCCGGGGTTAGGACCCAGTACTTC. Translating it yields CASSPAGVRTQYF.

The V gene is TRBV7-2, the J gene TRBJ2-7; D call uncertain. Germline lookup yields CDR1 SGHTA and CDR2 FQGNSA. CDR3 size: 13 residues. V lost 3 bases to trimming and J lost 6 bases, with 12 bases between them. The CDR3 coding sequence is TGTGCCAGCAGCTTTGAACAGAGACGCGAGCAGTACTTC. It yields the protein CASSFEQRREQYF.

The gene calls are TRBV6-5 and TRBJ1-2; the D gene is possibly TRBD1 (5 bases). CDR3 length: 14 residues. Trimming left V 2 bases short and J 4 bases short, with 11 bases between. CDR1 MNHEY and CDR2 SVGAGI come from the germline V gene. The CDR3 DNA reads as TGTGCCAGCAGTTACAGTGAGACAGCCTATGGCTACACCTTC. Translation: CASSYSETAYGYTF.

V gene TRBV4-3 combines with J gene TRBJ2-7; 7 bases align to TRBD2. The CDR3 spans 15 residues. V lost 0 bases, J lost 0 bases, and 2 bases stayed unmatched. Per germline, CDR1 LGHNA and CDR2 YSLEER. In nucleotides, the CDR3 is TGCGCCAGCAGCCAAGATCGGGACTACTCCTACGAGCAGTACTTC. Translated, it gives CASSQDRDYSYEQYF.

This clone was counted once. The chain employs TRBV9 and TRBJ2-1, with 10 bases aligning to TRBD2. Germline CDR1 and CDR2: SGDLS and YYNGEE. CDR3 length: 15 residues. J was trimmed by 5 bases and V by 8 bases; bases with no gene match: 10. CDR3 DNA sequence: TGTGCCAGTCAAAACCTAGCGGGGGCAAACAATGAGCAGTTCTTC. It translates to CASQNLAGANNEQFF.

This sequence joins TRBV7-9 and TRBJ1-1, with 8 nucleotides matching TRBD1. The CDR3 extends over 14 amino acids. The V gene end was trimmed by 7 bases and the J gene end by 0 bases; junction bases not matched to a gene: 4. Looked up from germline, CDR1 is SEHNR and CDR2 is FQNEAQ (reference sequence). CDR3 bases: TGTGCCAGCACAGGGGGCCTGCTGAACACTGAAGCTTTCTTT. Translating it yields CASTGGLLNTEAFF.

The chain is built from TRBV7-2 and TRBJ2-7; 8 bases match TRBD2. CDR3 length equals 14 residues. V dropped 5 bases and J dropped 2; count of bases not matched to a gene: 5. Germline-derived CDR1 and CDR2 are SGHTA and FQGNSA. DNA for the CDR3: TGTGCCAGCAGCGCGACGGGGGGGCCCTACGAGCAGTACTTC. Translating gives CASSATGGPYEQYF.

The gene calls are TRBV18 and TRBJ2-5; 10 positions agree with TRBD2. The CDR3 runs 14 residues. Germline V gives CDR1 KGHSH, CDR2 LQKENI. Trimming removed 3 bases from V and 3 bases from J; junction bases left unmatched: 1. Here the CDR3 DNA reads TGTGCCAGCTCACCTACTAGCGGGGAAGAGACCCAGTACTTC. This encodes CASSPTSGEETQYF.

The J gene is TRBJ2-3, the V gene TRBV5-1; 9 bases map to TRBD1. CDR3 length: 15 amino acids. Germline CDR1 SGHRS, CDR2 YFSETQ. Germline trimming cut 3 bases from V and 3 bases from J; bases unmatched to any gene: 5. CDR3 residues: CASSSQGAETDTQYF. The CDR3, as DNA: TGCGCCAGCAGCTCACAGGGGGCCGAGACAGATACGCAGTATTTT.

This clone was observed once. The V and J genes are TRBV29-1 and TRBJ2-7; 7 bases are a match to TRBD1. The CDR3 contains 13 residues. V trimming: 3 bases; J trimming: 9 bases; junction bases outside the gene matches: 11. Germline lookup yields CDR1 SQVTM and CDR2 ANQGSEA. CDR3 sequence: CSVEGQGVLWQYF. The CDR3 DNA reads TGCAGCGTTGAGGGCCAGGGGGTTCTATGGCAGTACTTC.

The chain combines TRBV5-1 with TRBJ2-2, with D tentatively TRBD1 (6 bases). V was shortened by 0 bases and J by 0 bases, with 9 bases between the two germline ends. CDR1 is SGHRS and CDR2 is YFSETQ in the germline V gene. The CDR3 has 16 residues. The DNA for the CDR3 is TGCGCCAGCAGCTTGGCCAGGACAGCGAACACCGGGGAGCTGTTTTTT. This codes for CASSLARTANTGELFF. Filled out from reference TRBV5-1 and TRBJ2-2, the complete variable domain reads KAGVTQTPRYLIKTRGQQVTLSCSPISGHRSVSWYQQTPGQGLQFLFEYFSETQRNKGNFPGRFSGRQFSNSRSEMNVSTLELGDSALYLCASSLARTANTGELFFGEGSRLTVL.

The rearrangement joins TRBV9 to TRBJ1-4, with D hard to call. Trimming stripped 0 bases from V and 3 bases from J, with 6 bases between. Germline loops: CDR1 SGDLS, CDR2 YYNGEE. CDR3 length: 14 amino acids. Here the CDR3 DNA reads TGTGCCAGCAGCGTAGGGCAGGCTAATGAAAAACTGTTTTTT. Protein product: CASSVGQANEKLFF.

This rearrangement joins TRBV4-3 to TRBJ1-2; 8 nucleotides line up with TRBD1. Germline-derived CDR1 and CDR2 are LGHNA and YSLEER. V shed 4 bases and J 2 bases; nucleotides not matched to a gene: 6. The CDR3 loop spans 15 amino acids. As DNA, the CDR3 is TGCGCCAGCAGCCCAACGGGACAGGAGAACTATGGCTACACCTTC. Residues: CASSPTGQENYGYTF.

In this sample, this clone turned up once. This sequence joins TRBV5-6 and TRBJ2-3; 10 bases agree with TRBD2. Germline V gene sequence: CDR1 SGHDT, CDR2 YYEEEE. The CDR3 is made up of 15 amino acids. The V and J ends lost 6 bases and 3 bases, in that order; junction bases with no gene match: 7. Written as DNA, the CDR3 is TGTGCCAGCATTATAAGCGGGGGGGCGACAGATACGCAGTATTTT. Protein sequence: CASIISGGATDTQYF. Drawing the rest from reference TRBV5-6 and TRBJ2-3, the complete variable domain is DAGVTQSPTHLIKTRGQQVTLRCSPKSGHDTVSWYQQALGQGPQFIFQYYEEEERQRGNFPDRFSGHQFPNYSSELNVNALLLGDSALYLCASIISGGATDTQYFGPGTRLTVL.

The V gene is TRBV5-4, the J gene TRBJ2-7; perhaps TRBD1 as D (5 bases). The CDR3 contains 15 residues. Per the germline V gene, CDR1 is SGHNT and CDR2 is YYREEE (reference sequence). The V end was cut by 3 bases, the J end by 3 bases, with 16 bases between. The CDR3 nucleotides are TGTGCCAGCAGCTCGGTAGGGCAGGGTGACTACGAGCAGTACTTC. It translates to CASSSVGQGDYEQYF.

As DNA, the CDR3 is TGTGCCAGCAGCTCGTCTACAGGGGAATCTGGCAATGAGCAGTTCTTC. This gives the protein CASSSSTGESGNEQFF. The rearrangement links TRBV13 to TRBJ2-1; TRBD1 matches at 7 bases. The V segment lost 4 bases and the J segment 6 bases; nucleotides outside the gene matches: 12. Germline values: CDR1 PRHDT, CDR2 FYEKMQ (reference sequence). The CDR3 has 16 residues.

The chain carries TRBV6-4 and TRBJ2-2; 8 bases are a match to TRBD2. V trimming: 5 bases; J trimming: 5 bases; junction bases outside the gene matches: 1. The CDR3 loop spans 13 amino acids. Germline loops: CDR1 MRHNA, CDR2 SNTAGT. In DNA, the CDR3 is TGTGCCAGCAGTCGGGAGGGGACCGGGGAGCTGTTTTTT. This gives the protein CASSREGTGELFF.

This clone has just one count. The germline gene is not matched at one end of the junction; a read error may be the cause. The genes are TRBV19 and TRBJ1-2; 7 bases agree with TRBD1. Germline lookup yields CDR1 LNHDA and CDR2 SQIVND (reference sequence). The CDR3 consists of 15 residues. The CDR3 loop reads CASSIGTEAPRGYTF. DNA of the CDR3: TGTGCCAGTAGCATAGGGACAGAGGCACCCCGGGGCTACACCTTC.

The table lists this clone with a few counts. The rearrangement joins TRBV7-9 to TRBJ1-1; TRBD1 matches at 7 bases. V was clipped by 5 bases and J by 3 bases; unmatched bases: 3. The CDR3 contains 13 residues. Germline assignment: CDR1 SEHNR and CDR2 FQNEAQ (reference sequence). The DNA of the CDR3 is TGTGCCAGCAGCCCTGACAGGGACACTGAAGCTTTCTTT. Translating it yields CASSPDRDTEAFF.

The chain is built from TRBV5-1 and TRBJ2-7; 7 positions match TRBD1. The ends lost 3 bases at V and 3 bases at J; junction bases unmatched: 9. The CDR3 is 15 residues long. CDR1 is SGHRS and CDR2 is YFSETQ in the germline V gene. DNA for the CDR3: TGCGCCAGCAGCTCCTCTCGGGACAGAAACTACGAGCAGTACTTC. Translation: CASSSSRDRNYEQYF.

The J gene is TRBJ1-1, the V gene TRBV7-8; no firm D call. Germline CDR1 is SGHVS and CDR2 is FQNEAQ. The germline V and J ends were trimmed by 5 bases and 1 base, with 14 bases remaining between them. The CDR3 covers 15 residues. The CDR3 DNA sequence: TGTGCCAGCAGCCCGGACGGGAGTGAGAACACTGAAGCTTTCTTT. This gives the protein CASSPDGSENTEAFF.

The V gene is TRBV7-2, the J gene TRBJ1-5; D call uncertain. V was shortened by 5 bases and J by 3 bases, with 8 bases between the two germline ends. CDR3 length: 13 amino acids. Germline V gene sequence: CDR1 SGHTA, CDR2 FQGNSA. CDR3 nucleotide sequence: TGTGCCAGCAGCCAGAGGGCCAATCAGCCCCAGCATTTT. Translating gives CASSQRANQPQHF.

This clone was detected a few times. The chain employs TRBV6-6 and TRBJ2-7; D gene unclear. This CDR3 region has 12 residues. Germline lookup yields CDR1 MNHNY and CDR2 SVGAGI (reference sequence). The V end lost 10 bases, the J end lost 4 bases, and 14 bases lay between the germline ends. CDR3 residues: CATQTTKYEQYF. CDR3 coding DNA: TGTGCCACCCAAACTACGAAATACGAGCAGTACTTC.

The chain is built from TRBV6-1 and TRBJ2-3; 8 positions agree with TRBD2. The CDR3 is made up of 15 amino acids. The germline V gene encodes CDR1 MNHNS and CDR2 SASEGT. Trimming removed 6 bases from V and 5 bases from J; junction bases left unmatched: 10. CDR3 in DNA: TGTGCCAGCAGGTTGACTAGCGCGTTGGGAGATACGCAGTATTTT. Translated: CASRLTSALGDTQYF.

The chain is built from TRBV2 and TRBJ2-7, with 10 bases aligning to TRBD1. The length of the CDR3 is 12 residues. Unmatched junction bases numbered 2, after V lost 10 bases and J lost 2 bases. Per germline, CDR1 SNHLY and CDR2 FYNNEI. The CDR3 loop is CATGTGAYEQYF. The CDR3 DNA is TGTGCCACTGGGACAGGGGCCTACGAGCAGTACTTC. Combining the CDR3 with reference TRBV2 and TRBJ2-7 gives the whole variable domain EPEVTQTPSHQVTQMGQEVILRCVPISNHLYFYWYRQILGQKVEFLVSFYNNEISEKSEIFDDQFSVERPDGSNFTLKIRSTKLEDSAMYFCATGTGAYEQYFGPGTRLTVT.

The rearrangement uses TRBV11-2 and TRBJ2-7; a weak D match, TRBD2 (5 bases). Trimming pared 5 bases from V and 3 bases from J, leaving 14 bases between. The CDR3 has 14 residues. The germline V gene encodes CDR1 SGHAT and CDR2 FQNNGV. Written as DNA, the CDR3 is TGTGCCAGCAGCCGGTTGGACTTATTCTACGAGCAGTACTTC. Its protein product is CASSRLDLFYEQYF. Full variable domain (missing parts from reference TRBV11-2 and TRBJ2-7): EAGVAQSPRYKIIEKRQSVAFWCNPISGHATLYWYQQILGQGPKLLIQFQNNGVVDDSQLPKDRFSAERLKGVDSTLKIQPAKLEDSAVYLCASSRLDLFYEQYFGPGTRLTVT.

The CDR3 DNA is TGCGCCAGCAGTTTTACAGGGTCGGGCACTGAAGCTTTCTTT. It codes for CASSFTGSGTEAFF. The chain combines TRBV5-1 with TRBJ1-1, with TRBD1 as a possible D gene (6 bases). Between the trimmed V and J ends, which lost 5 bases and 4 bases, there was a span of 15 bases. This CDR3 is built from 14 residues. Germline loops: CDR1 SGHRS, CDR2 YFSETQ.

This chain joins TRBV7-7 and TRBJ1-1, with a weak D call TRBD1 (5 bases). Germline V gives CDR1 SSHAT, CDR2 FNYEAQ (reference sequence). The CDR3 sequence is 13 residues long. Trimming pared 3 bases from V and 7 bases from J, leaving 12 bases between. The CDR3 DNA reads TGTGCCAGCAGCTTGCGGCGGGGGTATGAAGCTTTCTTT. Protein product: CASSLRRGYEAFF.